This is a list of T cell receptor beta chains from one sample in a study of blood T cell repertoires in COVID-19. Assay used: immunoSEQ multiplex PCR; TCRdb lists only in-frame clones, some missing. The sample has about 300,000 clones, roughly nine tenths seen once. The sequencing sample was made of PBMCs or T cells enriched from blood (not recorded which). The receptors here all came from a woman aged 25 to 39 who had recovered from COVID-19. Both conserved end residues are part of each CDR3. Each record gives: V gene, clone size, J gene, D gene, CDR3 DNA, CDR3 protein. A D gene is named only where the DNA matches it firmly. Part of the rows lack a size; the others show once, few, many or a class for expanded clones.

TRBV24-1	once	TRBJ1-2	TRBD1	TGTGCCACCCTTTCCCGGGACAGCCCTCGATCACCTTATGGCTACACCTTC	CATLSRDSPRSPYGYTF
TRBV7-7	.	TRBJ1-6	.	TGTGCTAGCAGCTTAGAGGTATCGGGTCCCCTCCACTTT	CASSLEVSGPLHF
TRBV6-5	few	TRBJ2-7	TRBD1	TGTGCCAGCAAATACCGGGACAGGGTCTACGAGCAGTACTTC	CASKYRDRVYEQYF
TRBV5-1	once	TRBJ1-2	TRBD1	TGCGCCAGCAGCCTTTATACCGGGACAGGGGCCAGTACTGGCTACACCTTC	CASSLYTGTGASTGYTF
TRBV18	.	TRBJ1-6	.	TGTGCCGCCCGAGGGGGCTCCTATAATTCACCCCTCCACTTT	CAARGGSYNSPLHF
TRBV6-1	.	TRBJ1-1	TRBD1	TGTGCCAGCAGTGAAGGTGGGACAGGGTGGGGCACTGAAGCTTTCTTT	CASSEGGTGWGTEAFF
TRBV9	.	TRBJ2-1	TRBD1	TGTGCCAGCAGCGTATCGGGGACAGGTGAAGAGAGCTCCTACAATGAGCAGTTCTTC	CASSVSGTGEESSYNEQFF
TRBV18	once	TRBJ1-1	TRBD1	TGTGCCAGCTCACCGGCGACCAGGGGGCTGGGCACTGAAGCTTTCTTT	CASSPATRGLGTEAFF
TRBV5-4	.	TRBJ2-3	.	TGTGCCAGCAGCCCTAGCGACCTCACAGATACGCAGTATTTT	CASSPSDLTDTQYF
TRBV7-8	.	TRBJ1-1	.	TGTGCCAGCAGCTTAGGGCAGGGAAACACTGAAGCTTTCTTT	CASSLGQGNTEAFF
TRBV6-5	.	TRBJ1-5	.	TGTGCCAGCACACGAGACTTCAATCAGCCCCAGCATTTT	CASTRDFNQPQHF
TRBV7-8	.	TRBJ1-5	.	TGTGCCAGCTCCGGCCGTGGGGGGAGTAATCAGCCCCAGCATTTT	CASSGRGGSNQPQHF
TRBV19	.	TRBJ2-1	.	TGTGCCAGTAGTTCCCGTTTGGGGGGAGCCTACAATGAGCAGTTCTTC	CASSSRLGGAYNEQFF
TRBV7-2	.	TRBJ1-2	.	TGTGCCAGCAGCTTAGCGCCCCAGGGCCATGGCTACACCTTC	CASSLAPQGHGYTF
TRBV18	.	TRBJ1-6	TRBD1	TGTGCCAGCTCACTACAGGGGACCTCCTATAATTCACCCCTCCACTTT	CASSLQGTSYNSPLHF
TRBV28	.	TRBJ2-3	.	TGTGCCAGCAGTTTTGGTCTTCTAACTAGCACAGATACGCAGTATTTT	CASSFGLLTSTDTQYF
TRBV7-9	.	TRBJ1-5	.	TGTGCCAGCAGCCGAGATAGCAATCAGCCCCAGCATTTT	CASSRDSNQPQHF
TRBV6-5	.	TRBJ2-7	.	TGTGCCAGCAGTTATACGGGACGAACAAGACTAGGGCAGTACTTC	CASSYTGRTRLGQYF
TRBV3-1/TRBV3-2	.	TRBJ2-7	.	TGTGCCAGCAGCCAAGATCGAGGCAGGGCTTCGTACTTC	CASSQDRGRASYF
TRBV30	.	TRBJ1-4	TRBD1	TGTGCCTGGAGATCCGGGACAGGCCTTGCAACTAATGAAAAACTGTTTTTT	CAWRSGTGLATNEKLFF
TRBV10-3	once	TRBJ1-2	.	TGTGCCATCCTAGACAGCCCTAACTATGGCTACACCTTC	CAILDSPNYGYTF
TRBV5-1	once	TRBJ1-3	.	TGCGCCAGCAGCTTGGCCGGGGTCGGCGGAAACACCATATATTTT	CASSLAGVGGNTIYF
TRBV5-1	.	TRBJ1-2	TRBD1	TGCGCCAGCAGCTCGACACTAGGGGGCGATCACTATGGCTACACCTTC	CASSSTLGGDHYGYTF
TRBV6-5	once	TRBJ1-2	TRBD1	TGTGCCAGCAGGGATACGGGACAGAACTATGGCTACACCTTC	CASRDTGQNYGYTF
TRBV6-5	.	TRBJ1-1	TRBD1	TGTGCCAGCAGTTACTCGACAGGGAGGACTGAAGCTTTCTTT	CASSYSTGRTEAFF
TRBV3-1/TRBV3-2	.	TRBJ2-7	.	TGTGCCAGCAGCCAACTTCAGGGCTTCGAGCAGTACTTC	CASSQLQGFEQYF
TRBV5-1	.	TRBJ2-5	.	TGCGCCAGTACCGGCGCGGGGGCCCAAGAGACCCAGTACTTC	CASTGAGAQETQYF
TRBV5-8	.	TRBJ1-2	.	TGTGCCAGCAGCTCGGAGGTGTCCGAACGCAATTATGGCTACACCTTC	CASSSEVSERNYGYTF
TRBV29-1	.	TRBJ1-4	.	TGCAGCGGCAAAGGGGAAGGAAAACTGTTTTTT	CSGKGEGKLFF
TRBV7-9	.	TRBJ1-1	.	TGTGCCAGCAGCTTAGGAGACAGGAGACCTGAAGCTTTCTTT	CASSLGDRRPEAFF
TRBV2	.	TRBJ2-1	.	TGTGCCAGCAGCGGAGGACCGGGATCCTACAATGAGCAGTTCTTC	CASSGGPGSYNEQFF
TRBV9	.	TRBJ2-5	TRBD1	TGTGCCAGCAGCGCGTGGACAGGGGGCGCGGAGACCCAGTACTTC	CASSAWTGGAETQYF
TRBV4-3	.	TRBJ2-1	.	TGCGCCAGCAGCCGCGGTGTGGGGGCCAATGAGCAGTTCTTC	CASSRGVGANEQFF
TRBV10-3	.	TRBJ1-1	.	TGTGCCATCAGTGAGGGCATGAACACTGAAGCTTTCTTT	CAISEGMNTEAFF
TRBV10-3	.	TRBJ1-2	TRBD1	TGTGCCATCAGTGATGCAGGGGGCGACTATGGCTACACCTTC	CAISDAGGDYGYTF
TRBV6-5	once	TRBJ1-3	TRBD1	TGTGCCAGCACAAACAGGGGGTCCTCTGGAAACACCATATATTTT	CASTNRGSSGNTIYF
TRBV25-1	.	TRBJ2-6	.	TGTGCCAGCAGTGAACCCAGGGGACGATCTGGGGCCAACGTCCTGACTTTC	CASSEPRGRSGANVLTF
TRBV5-1	once	TRBJ1-6	TRBD1	TGCGCCAGCAGCTTGGCGTTGACAGGGCCTAATTCACCCCTCCACTTT	CASSLALTGPNSPLHF
TRBV28	once	TRBJ1-6	.	TGTGCCAGCCTGGGAGCAATCGAGTCACCCCTCCACTTT	CASLGAIESPLHF
TRBV6-6	.	TRBJ2-3	TRBD1	TGTGCCAGCAGTCAAACTGGGACAGACCTTAGCACAGATACGCAGTATTTT	CASSQTGTDLSTDTQYF
TRBV4-3	.	TRBJ2-1	.	TGCGCCAGCAGCCAAGAAGGGAGCTCCTACAATGAGCAGTTCTTC	CASSQEGSSYNEQFF
TRBV7-3	once	TRBJ1-1	.	TGTGCCAGCAGCGAACGGGACATGAACACTGAAGCTTTCTTT	CASSERDMNTEAFF
TRBV28	.	TRBJ1-2	TRBD1	TGTGCCAGCAGTTTAAGGTCATTGGCACAAGATACAGGGGGCTTTTTTGGCTACACCTTC	CASSLRSLAQDTGGFFGYTF
TRBV6-5	.	TRBJ2-7	TRBD2	TGTGCCAGCAGGACCGGGACTAACTACGAGCAGTACTTC	CASRTGTNYEQYF
TRBV30	.	TRBJ1-1	TRBD1	TGTGCCTGGAGTGTAGCAGGGGGTAGAGCTTTCTTT	CAWSVAGGRAFF
TRBV5-5	.	TRBJ2-7	TRBD1	TGTGCCAGCAGCCCGGGACAGGGGCCCGACTACGAGCAGTACTTC	CASSPGQGPDYEQYF
TRBV28	.	TRBJ2-2	.	TGTGCCAGCAGTTTCGTCCGGGCCGGGGAGCTGTTTTTT	CASSFVRAGELFF